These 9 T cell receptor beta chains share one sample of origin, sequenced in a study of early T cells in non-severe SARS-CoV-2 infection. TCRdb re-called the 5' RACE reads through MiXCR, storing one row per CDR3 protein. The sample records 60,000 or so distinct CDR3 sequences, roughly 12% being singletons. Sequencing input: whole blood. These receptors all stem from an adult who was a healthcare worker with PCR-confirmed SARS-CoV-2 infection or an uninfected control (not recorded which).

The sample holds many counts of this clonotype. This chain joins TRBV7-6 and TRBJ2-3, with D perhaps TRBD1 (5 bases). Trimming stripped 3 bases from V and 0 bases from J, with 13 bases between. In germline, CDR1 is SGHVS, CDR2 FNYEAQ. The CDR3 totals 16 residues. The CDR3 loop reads CASSFRGGASTDTQYF. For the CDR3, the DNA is TGTGCCAGCAGCTTCCGAGGTGGGGCCAGCACAGATACGCAGTATTTT. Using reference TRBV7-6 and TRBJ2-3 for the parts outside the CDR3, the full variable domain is GAGVSQSPRYKVTKRGQDVALRCDPISGHVSLYWYRQALGQGPEFLTYFNYEAQQDKSGLPNDRFSAERPEGSISTLTIQRTEQRDSAMYRCASSFRGGASTDTQYFGPGTRLTVL.

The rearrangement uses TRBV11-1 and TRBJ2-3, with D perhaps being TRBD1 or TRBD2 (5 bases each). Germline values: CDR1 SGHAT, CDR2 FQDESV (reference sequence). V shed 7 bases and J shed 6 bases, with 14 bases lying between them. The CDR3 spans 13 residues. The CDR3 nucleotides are TGTGCCAGCACCGTGGAGGCAGGGGATACGCAGTATTTT. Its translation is CASTVEAGDTQYF.

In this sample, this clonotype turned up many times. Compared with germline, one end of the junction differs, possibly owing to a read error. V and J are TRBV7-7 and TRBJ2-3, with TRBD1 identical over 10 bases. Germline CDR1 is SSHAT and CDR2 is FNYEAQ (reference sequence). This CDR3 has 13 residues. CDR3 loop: CASSRDRGDTQYF. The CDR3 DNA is TGTGCTAGCAGCCGGGACAGGGGCGATACGCAGTATTTT.

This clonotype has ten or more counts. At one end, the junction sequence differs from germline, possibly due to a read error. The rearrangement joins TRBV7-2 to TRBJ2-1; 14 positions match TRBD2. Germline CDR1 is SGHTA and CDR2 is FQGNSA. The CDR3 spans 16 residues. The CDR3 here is CASSLAGTSGSYEQFF. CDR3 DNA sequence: TGTGCCAGCAGCCTAGCCGGGACTAGCGGGAGTTATGAGCAGTTCTTC.

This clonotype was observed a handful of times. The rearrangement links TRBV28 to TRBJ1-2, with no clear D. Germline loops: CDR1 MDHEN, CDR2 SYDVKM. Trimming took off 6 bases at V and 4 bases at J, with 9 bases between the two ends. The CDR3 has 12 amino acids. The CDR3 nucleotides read TGTGCCAGCAGCCTTGGGCCCTATGGCTACACCTTC. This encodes CASSLGPYGYTF.

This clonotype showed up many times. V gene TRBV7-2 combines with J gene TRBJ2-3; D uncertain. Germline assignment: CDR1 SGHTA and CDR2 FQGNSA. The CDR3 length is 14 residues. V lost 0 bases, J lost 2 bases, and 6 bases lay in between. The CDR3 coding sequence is TGTGCCAGCAGCTTAGCTCCATCCACAGATACGCAGTATTTT. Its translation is CASSLAPSTDTQYF.

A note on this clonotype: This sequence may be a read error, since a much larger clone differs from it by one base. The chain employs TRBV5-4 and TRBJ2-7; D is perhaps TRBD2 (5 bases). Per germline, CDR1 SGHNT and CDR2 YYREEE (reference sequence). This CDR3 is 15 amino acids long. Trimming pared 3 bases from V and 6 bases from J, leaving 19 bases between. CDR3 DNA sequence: TGTGCCAGCAGCTCCCCTGAACTAGTGGGAGCCGAGCAGTACTTC. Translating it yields CASSSPELVGAEQYF.

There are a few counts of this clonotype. The CDR3 sequence is CASSQVGTTGEQYF. The DNA of the CDR3 is TGTGCCAGCAGCCAAGTCGGGACGACCGGAGAGCAGTACTTC. The genes are TRBV4-2 and TRBJ2-7; D is tentatively TRBD1 or TRBD2 (5 bases each). The CDR3 loop spans 14 amino acids. Germline CDR1 is LGHNA and CDR2 is YNFKEQ. Trimming took 1 base from V and 7 from J, leaving 14 bases between them.

The CDR3 loop reads CSVPYGGTKAFF. Here the CDR3 DNA reads TGCAGCGTCCCCTATGGGGGTACGAAAGCTTTCTTT. The chain recombines TRBV29-1 with TRBJ1-1, with D perhaps TRBD1 (5 bases). The CDR3 is 12 amino acids. The V and J ends lost 6 bases and 9 bases respectively, with 17 bases between them. The V gene's germline CDR1 is SQVTM and CDR2 ANQGSEA.